The 32 T cell receptor beta chains below come from one sample, sequenced in a study of T cells in Graves' hyperthyroidism and ophthalmopathy. Authors of the study amplified TCR beta CDR3 regions from RNA transcripts. The HTBI set primed first-round TCR CDR3 RT-PCR. TCRdb processed the multiplex PCR reads anew with MiXCR; each CDR3 protein has one entry. The top ten clones hold approximately 29% of a sample with approximately 400,000 distinct CDR3 sequences, 14% to 15% of them seen once. Material: blood. These receptors were collected from a young woman with Graves' hyperthyroidism.

In its sample, this clonotype was seen many times. CDR3 nucleotides: TGTGCCAGCAGATTAGCGGGAGGACCCTACAATGAGCAGTTCTTC. This codes for CASRLAGGPYNEQFF. The V call is TRBV6-1, the J call TRBJ2-1, with 10 bases fitting TRBD2. This CDR3 has 15 amino acids. Trimming removed 6 bases from V and 2 bases from J; junction bases left unmatched: 4. Germline lookup yields CDR1 MNHNS and CDR2 SASEGT.

This clonotype has a count of ten or more. This rearrangement joins TRBV3-1 to TRBJ2-1; TRBD2 aligns across 14 bases. Per the germline V gene, CDR1 is LGHDT and CDR2 is YNNKEL (reference sequence). This CDR3 has 18 amino acids. The junction had 10 bases not matched to a gene; V was cut back by 0 bases and J by 9 bases. This CDR3 reads CASSQDPLTSGRVREQFF. The DNA for the CDR3 is TGTGCCAGCAGCCAAGATCCACTGACTAGCGGGAGGGTCCGTGAGCAGTTCTTC.

At least ten counts were recorded for this clonotype. This chain connects TRBV18 to TRBJ2-5; D is ambiguous. Trimming took 3 bases from V and 1 from J, leaving 9 bases between them. Germline V CDR1 and CDR2: KGHSH, LQKENI. The CDR3 consists of 14 residues. For the CDR3, the DNA is TGTGCCAGCTCACCTAACGTCCGCCAAGAGACCCAGTACTTC. Protein product: CASSPNVRQETQYF. Complete variable domain (other parts from reference TRBV18 and TRBJ2-5): NAGVMQNPRHLVRRRGQEARLRCSPMKGHSHVYWYRQLPEEGLKFMVYLQKENIIDESGMPKERFSAEFPKEGPSILRIQQVVRGDSAAYFCASSPNVRQETQYFGPGTRLLVL.

The chain has TRBV5-4 and TRBJ2-7, with 7 bases fitting TRBD1. J lost 2 bases, V lost 4 bases, and 12 bases had no gene match. This CDR3 comprises 16 residues. CDR1 and CDR2 from the germline V gene are SGHNT and YYREEE (reference sequence). As DNA, the CDR3 is TGTGCCAGCAGCCGGACCCAGACAGGGCGGGCCTACGAGCAGTACTTC. Translated: CASSRTQTGRAYEQYF.

The V call is TRBV4-1, the J call TRBJ2-1; D is perhaps TRBD1 (6 bases). The V end lost 0 bases, the J end lost 1 base, and 10 bases lay between the germline ends. This CDR3 region has 16 residues. Germline V gives CDR1 MGHRA, CDR2 YSYEKL. CDR3 amino acids: CASSQEAGASYNEQFF. In DNA, the CDR3 is TGCGCCAGCAGCCAAGAGGCAGGGGCGTCCTACAATGAGCAGTTCTTC.

This clonotype was seen a handful of times. V and J are TRBV29-1 and TRBJ2-2; no clear D gene. The CDR3 loop spans 14 amino acids. Looked up from germline, CDR1 is SQVTM and CDR2 is ANQGSEA. V lost 2 bases, J lost 3 bases, and 10 bases lay in between. CDR3: CSVEIYRDTGELFF. CDR3 in DNA: TGCAGCGTTGAAATTTACAGAGACACCGGGGAGCTGTTTTTT.

The chain carries TRBV7-2 and TRBJ1-5, with D tentatively TRBD1 (5 bases). Germline V gives CDR1 SGHTA, CDR2 FQGNSA. This CDR3 region has 13 residues. V was trimmed by 2 bases and J by 11 bases, leaving 13 bases between them. Here the CDR3 reads CASSLFAGQSQHF. For the CDR3, the DNA is TGTGCCAGCAGCTTATTTGCAGGGCAATCCCAGCATTTT.

In this sample, this clonotype turned up many times. V usage is TRBV5-1 and J usage is TRBJ2-3; 8 positions agree with TRBD2. J lost 8 bases, V lost 1 base, and 12 bases had no gene match. CDR1 is SGHRS and CDR2 is YFSETQ in the germline V gene. The CDR3 loop spans 16 amino acids. The CDR3 sequence is CASSLTGTRRMATQYF. CDR3 DNA sequence: TGCGCCAGCAGCTTGACCGGGACTAGACGCATGGCTACGCAGTATTTT.

V is TRBV10-3 and J is TRBJ2-3, with D perhaps matching TRBD2 (7 bases). Germline-derived CDR1 and CDR2 are ENHRY and SYGVKD. This CDR3 contains 17 residues. Trimming took 0 bases from V and 4 from J, leaving 17 bases between them. CDR3 nucleotide sequence: TGTGCCATCAGTGAGTCGGGGGGGCGCAAGGCAGCAGATACGCAGTATTTT. As protein: CAISESGGRKAADTQYF.

The chain recombines TRBV25-1 with TRBJ2-1, with unresolved D. The last part of the DNA fits TRBJ2-7 better; the J call may be wrong. The CDR3 contains 13 residues. Germline CDR1 MGHDK, CDR2 SYGVNS. This CDR3 reads CASSDGSYNEQYF. The CDR3 DNA sequence: TGTGCCAGTTCAGATGGCTCCTACAATGAGCAGTACTTC.

This clonotype appeared a few times. V and J are TRBV6-1 and TRBJ1-4; 8 bases fit TRBD1. Germline CDR1 reads MNHNS; CDR2 reads SASEGT. The V and J ends lost 5 bases and 4 bases, in that order; junction bases with no gene match: 9. The CDR3 is made up of 16 amino acids. The CDR3 bases are TGTGCCAGCAGTCTTCAAACAGGGGGAATTAATGAAAAACTGTTTTTT. It codes for CASSLQTGGINEKLFF.

This clonotype appeared a few times. The chain uses TRBV6-5 and TRBJ2-7, with 9 bases identical to TRBD2. V shed 3 bases and J 2 bases; nucleotides not matched to a gene: 2. CDR1 is MNHEY and CDR2 is SVGAGI in the germline V gene. The CDR3 sequence is 14 residues long. The CDR3 coding sequence is TGTGCCAGCAGTTATCAGCGGGAGGCCTACGAGCAGTACTTC. Its protein is CASSYQREAYEQYF.

This clonotype was detected many times. V gene TRBV29-1 combines with J gene TRBJ2-3; D ambiguous. V gave up 2 bases and J gave up 2 bases, with 8 bases separating them. CDR1 and CDR2 (germline): SQVTM, ANQGSEA. The CDR3 is 13 residues long. CDR3 sequence (DNA): TGCAGCGTTGAACCCCGCTCCACAGATACGCAGTATTTT. Translated, it gives CSVEPRSTDTQYF.

The chain recombines TRBV7-2 with TRBJ2-7; 8 positions match TRBD2. Trimming cost V 4 bases and J 5 bases; bases outside gene matches: 10. CDR1 and CDR2 (germline): SGHTA, FQGNSA. The CDR3 runs 15 residues. The CDR3 sequence: CASSSSAGVSHEQYF. For the CDR3, the DNA is TGTGCCAGCAGCTCCTCAGCGGGGGTCTCTCACGAGCAGTACTTC.

This clonotype occurred many times. This rearrangement joins TRBV12-3 or TRBV12-4 to TRBJ2-3; 9 positions agree with TRBD2. J lost 3 bases, V lost 5 bases, and 3 bases had no gene match. There are 14 residues in the CDR3. The CDR3 is CASSPGLATDTQYF. As DNA, the CDR3 is TGTGCCAGCAGTCCCGGACTAGCGACAGATACGCAGTATTTT.

This clonotype has at least ten counts. The chain combines TRBV20-1 with TRBJ2-7, with D perhaps matching TRBD1 (6 bases). Trimming cost V 0 bases and J 5 bases, with 14 bases left between them. Looked up from germline, CDR1 is DFQATT and CDR2 is SNEGSKA (reference sequence). There are 14 residues in the CDR3. In nucleotides, the CDR3 is TGCAGTGCTAGAGATCGTGCAGGGGCTAACGAGCAGTACTTC. It codes for CSARDRAGANEQYF.

There are a few counts of this clonotype. A read error may produce the germline difference seen at one junction end. The genes are TRBV6-5 and TRBJ1-1; the D is unclear. Germline assignment: CDR1 MNHEY and CDR2 SVGAGI. The CDR3 spans 11 residues. CDR3 residues: CASGYMVEAFF. The CDR3 DNA reads TGTGCCAGCGGTTACATGGTTGAAGCTTTCTTT.

This clonotype occurred many times. The chain uses TRBV6-5 and TRBJ2-3, with a weak D call TRBD1 (6 bases). This CDR3 has 17 residues. The V end lost 2 bases, the J end lost 2 bases, and 17 bases lay between the germline ends. CDR1 and CDR2 from the germline V gene are MNHEY and SVGAGI. CDR3 bases: TGTGCCAGCAGTTACACCGTACAGGGTGGGATCACAGATACGCAGTATTTT. The encoded protein is CASSYTVQGGITDTQYF.

This chain links TRBV7-2 with TRBJ2-1, with D hard to call. From germline, CDR1 is SGHTA and CDR2 FQGNSA. V lost 3 bases and J lost 0, with 6 bases in between. The CDR3 length is 14 residues. The CDR3 here is CASSLGYSYNEQFF. The DNA for the CDR3 is TGTGCCAGCAGCTTGGGATACTCCTACAATGAGCAGTTCTTC.

In regard to this clonotype: A read error may explain this, as a much larger clone is one base away. The V and J genes are TRBV28 and TRBJ2-7, with no clear D. Looked up from germline, CDR1 is MDHEN and CDR2 is SYDVKM. There are 14 residues in the CDR3. The CDR3 DNA sequence: TGTACCAGCAGTTTTGTCTCTGGATCCTACGAGCAGTACTTC. This encodes CTSSFVSGSYEQYF.

This clonotype has ten or more counts. The CDR3 protein is CASSEQGLGSYEQYF. CDR3 sequence (DNA): TGTGCCAGCAGTGAACAGGGGCTGGGTTCCTACGAGCAGTACTTC. The chain links TRBV2 to TRBJ2-7, with a tentative D call TRBD1 (6 bases). The CDR3 is 15 amino acids. The ends were cut back, 2 bases at V and 1 base at J, with 12 bases in the middle. Germline V CDR1 and CDR2: SNHLY, FYNNEI.

Notes on this clonotype: Since a much larger clone is just one base distant, this may be a read error. This is likely a read error, given that the CDR3 carries no conserved phenylalanine or tryptophan at its end. This chain joins TRBV29-1 and TRBJ2-7, with TRBD2 identical over 10 bases. Trimming at V came to 0 bases and at J to 3 bases, leaving 5 bases not matched to a gene. The V gene's germline CDR1 is SQVTM and CDR2 ANQGSEA. This CDR3 is 15 amino acids long. The CDR3 DNA follows: TGCAGCGTTGAAGAAAGACTAGCGGGCATCTACGAGCAGTACCTC. Translating it yields CSVEERLAGIYEQYL.

The chain combines TRBV6-2 or TRBV6-3 with TRBJ2-5, with D possibly TRBD2 on 6 matching bases. V lost 5 bases and J 2 bases, leaving 18 bases between the germline ends. From germline, CDR1 is MNHEY and CDR2 SVGEGT. The CDR3 has 16 amino acids. CDR3 amino acids: CASSAMGTGTQETQYF. CDR3 in DNA: TGTGCCAGCAGTGCCATGGGGACTGGGACTCAAGAGACCCAGTACTTC.

This clonotype is a singleton in its sample. The gene calls are TRBV6-1 and TRBJ1-2, with D tentatively TRBD1 (6 bases). Trimming took 6 bases from V and 4 from J, leaving 12 bases between them. Germline assignment: CDR1 MNHNS and CDR2 SASEGT. The CDR3 consists of 13 residues. DNA for the CDR3: TGTGCCAGCAGCCCGGGACACGTCTATGGCTACACCTTC. Encoded protein: CASSPGHVYGYTF.

V gene TRBV10-3 combines with J gene TRBJ2-7, with a weak D call TRBD2 (6 bases). CDR3 length: 15 residues. Germline V gives CDR1 ENHRY, CDR2 SYGVKD. V was shortened by 4 bases and J by 0 bases, with 13 bases between the two germline ends. CDR3 sequence: CAISGGGTYSYEQYF. The CDR3 DNA reads TGTGCCATCAGTGGGGGCGGGACCTACTCCTACGAGCAGTACTTC.

CDR3: CASSPRDGNSPLHF. The CDR3 bases are TGTGCCAGCTCACCTCGGGACGGTAATTCACCCCTCCACTTT. This chain uses TRBV18 with TRBJ1-6, with TRBD1 as a possible D gene (5 bases). Germline assignment: CDR1 KGHSH and CDR2 LQKENI. V was trimmed by 3 bases and J by 6 bases, leaving 9 bases between them. CDR3 length: 14 amino acids.

This clonotype was observed a handful of times. The chain has TRBV14 and TRBJ2-7; 7 bases are shared with TRBD2. Germline V lookup: CDR1 SGHDN, CDR2 FVKESK. This CDR3 has 18 residues. With 0 bases clipped from V and 2 bases from J, the junction kept 13 bases outside the gene matches. The CDR3 region has the DNA TGTGCCAGCAGCCAAGAAAGTAGCCGGGACTACTCGCCCTACGAGCAGTACTTC. This gives the protein CASSQESSRDYSPYEQYF.

This clonotype was seen many times. The gene calls are TRBV28 and TRBJ2-3; 10 positions agree with TRBD2. J gave up 3 bases and V 4 bases, and 16 bases lay outside the gene matches. The CDR3 covers 19 residues. Germline lookup yields CDR1 MDHEN and CDR2 SYDVKM. CDR3 DNA sequence: TGTGCCAGCAGTTCCCTCAGCCCTTTAGCGGGAGGAGGAACAGATACGCAGTATTTT. Protein sequence: CASSSLSPLAGGGTDTQYF. Full variable domain (missing parts from reference TRBV28 and TRBJ2-3): DVKVTQSSRYLVKRTGEKVFLECVQDMDHENMFWYRQDPGLGLRLIYFSYDVKMKEKGDIPEGYSVSREKKERFSLILESASTNQTSMYLCASSSLSPLAGGGTDTQYFGPGTRLTVL.

Many counts were recorded for this clonotype. The V gene is TRBV4-1, the J gene TRBJ1-1, with 8 bases identical to TRBD1. V gave up 4 bases and J gave up 1 base; unmatched junction bases: 8. The CDR3 consists of 16 residues. The V gene's germline CDR1 is MGHRA and CDR2 YSYEKL. CDR3 residues: CASSPRTGTGNTEAFF. Here the CDR3 DNA reads TGCGCCAGCAGCCCCCGAACCGGGACAGGGAACACTGAAGCTTTCTTT.

This clonotype has a handful of counts. CDR3 nucleotide sequence: TGTGCCTCAAGCAGACTAGCGGTATACAATGAGCAGTTCTTC. Translation gives CASSRLAVYNEQFF. The chain couples TRBV2 to TRBJ2-1, with 9 bases lining up with TRBD2. Trimming cost V 11 bases and J 4 bases; bases outside gene matches: 9. Germline V gene lookup returns CDR1 SNHLY and CDR2 FYNNEI. This CDR3 has 14 amino acids.

V is TRBV20-1 and J is TRBJ2-7, with D perhaps TRBD2 (5 bases). Germline V gene lookup returns CDR1 DFQATT and CDR2 SNEGSKA (reference sequence). CDR3 length: 12 residues. V lost 3 bases and J 2 bases, leaving 8 bases between the germline ends. The CDR3 region is CSASGETYEQYF. As DNA, the CDR3 is TGCAGTGCTAGTGGGGAGACCTACGAGCAGTACTTC.

Regarding this clonotype: It may be a read error: a sequence one base away is much more abundant. The genes are TRBV28 and TRBJ1-1, with D possibly being TRBD1 (5 bases). The germline gives CDR1 MDHEN, CDR2 SYDVKM. This CDR3 is 14 amino acids long. V was trimmed by 5 bases and J by 10 bases, leaving 20 bases between them. CDR3 sequence: CASSASLGRDVAFF. The CDR3 DNA reads as TGTGCCAGCAGTGCCTCCTTGGGGCGTGATGTAGCTTTCTTT.